This T cell receptor (beta chain) derives from a study of cytomegalovirus exposure and HLA in healthy donors. Overall study findings and caveats: The availability of immune exposure information extended only to CMV serostatus.

A word on this clone: Its antigen is unknown.

CDR3 length equals 14 residues. The V gene's germline CDR1 is SQVTM and CDR2 ANQGSEA. V lost 4 bases to trimming and J lost 5 bases; unmatched junction nucleotides: 8. Both 60 Vbeta primers and 13 Jbeta primers went into the PCR. The table came from immunoSEQ multiplex PCR; TCRdb's copy has only in-frame clones and leaves some out. The sample consists of 200,000 to 250,000 clones, about 80% of them appearing once. The source material was PBMCs. The sequence derives from a girl aged 5-17 years in good health and CMV-seronegative. The chain uses TRBV29-1 and TRBJ1-1; 9 nucleotides line up with TRBD1. The CDR3 sequence is CSVGVQGAKTEAFF. CDR3 coding DNA: TGCAGCGTTGGCGTACAGGGGGCGAAAACTGAAGCTTTCTTT.